Each of the 21 T cell receptor beta chains below was sequenced from the same sample in a study of cytomegalovirus exposure and HLA in healthy donors. This PCR relied on a set of 60 Vbeta primers and 13 Jbeta primers. Using immunoSEQ multiplex PCR, the repertoire was profiled, and TCRdb retains in-frame clones only, with some absent. Counted here are 120,000 or so clones, over 8.5% occurring once; the ten biggest clones make up around 6.1%. Sequencing was carried out using PBMCs. The receptor set was obtained from a woman between 35 and 50 years old in good health and CMV-seropositive.

The chain has TRBV5-6 and TRBJ1-1; 7 bases fit TRBD1. V trimming: 8 bases; J trimming: 1 base; junction bases outside the gene matches: 5. CDR1 is SGHDT and CDR2 is YYEEEE in the germline V gene. This CDR3 region has 13 residues. The CDR3 coding sequence is TGTGCCAGGAACAGGGGAGGGAACACTGAAGCTTTCTTT. Amino acid sequence: CARNRGGNTEAFF.

The V call is TRBV5-4, the J call TRBJ2-1; D ambiguous. The CDR3 totals 13 residues. V was clipped by 0 bases and J by 4 bases, with 5 bases between them. The germline V gene encodes CDR1 SGHNT and CDR2 YYREEE (reference sequence). This CDR3 reads CASSLGSYNEQFF. CDR3 sequence (DNA): TGTGCCAGCAGCTTGGGTTCTTACAATGAGCAGTTCTTC.

This clone was seen only a few times. The genes are TRBV12-5 and TRBJ1-6, with D maybe TRBD1 (6 bases). The V end lost 6 bases, the J end lost 11 bases, and 14 bases lay between the germline ends. The germline V gene has CDR1 LGHNT and CDR2 FRNRAP. The CDR3 spans 13 residues. CDR3 region: CASGPQGMPPLHF. CDR3 DNA: TGTGCTAGTGGCCCACAGGGTATGCCACCCCTCCACTTT. Supplemented by reference TRBV12-5 and TRBJ1-6, the full variable domain reads DARVTQTPRHKVTEMGQEVTMRCQPILGHNTVFWYRQTMMQGLELLAYFRNRAPLDDSGMPKDRFSAEMPDATLATLKIQPSEPRDSAVYFCASGPQGMPPLHFGNGTRLTVT.

About this clone: Other DNA sequences of this sample code for an identical CDR3. The V and J genes are TRBV18 and TRBJ1-5, with unresolved D. V was cut by 2 bases and J by 5 bases, with 10 bases left in between. This CDR3 is built from 14 residues. Germline loops: CDR1 KGHSH, CDR2 LQKENI. The CDR3 region is CASSPSGTDQPQHF. The CDR3 DNA follows: TGTGCCAGCTCACCATCGGGAACAGATCAGCCCCAGCATTTT.

This clone turned up a few times. The J gene is TRBJ2-1, the V gene TRBV4-1; 13 bases match TRBD2. Trimming cost V 3 bases and J 8 bases; bases outside gene matches: 13. This CDR3 contains 18 residues. CDR1 MGHRA and CDR2 YSYEKL come from the germline V gene. CDR3 nucleotides: TGCGCCAGCAGCCAGAGGACTAGCGGGGGAGACCTACACGATGAGCAGTTCTTC. Translating it yields CASSQRTSGGDLHDEQFF.

In this sample, this clone turned up many times. The chain carries TRBV6-4 and TRBJ2-1; 12 bases line up with TRBD2. Per germline, CDR1 MRHNA and CDR2 SNTAGT. The V gene end was trimmed by 4 bases and the J gene end by 5 bases; junction bases not matched to a gene: 6. This CDR3 is built from 16 residues. The CDR3 loop is CASSVQTSGGDNEQFF. In nucleotides, the CDR3 is TGTGCCAGCAGTGTCCAGACTAGCGGGGGAGACAATGAGCAGTTCTTC.

As for this clone: The junction departs from germline at one end; a sequencing error may be responsible. Other nucleotide sequences from this sample produce the same CDR3. The chain employs TRBV5-1 and TRBJ1-1; tentatively, D is TRBD1 (5 bases). The CDR3 spans 15 residues. CDR1 is SGHRS, CDR2 YFSETQ, per germline. This CDR3 is CASSLAAGGVTEAFF. The CDR3 DNA follows: TGCGCCAGCAGCTTGGCCGCGGGGGGTGTCACTGAGGCTTTCTTT.

Only a few counts were recorded for this clone. The V call is TRBV4-1, the J call TRBJ2-7, with D possibly being TRBD1 (6 bases). The CDR3 is 15 amino acids. Trimming took off 4 bases at V and 0 bases at J, with 13 bases between the two ends. CDR1 and CDR2 from the germline V gene are MGHRA and YSYEKL. The DNA of the CDR3 is TGCGCCAGCAGCCCACCCGGGACACTCTCCTACGAGCAGTACTTC. It codes for CASSPPGTLSYEQYF.

The chain combines TRBV7-9 with TRBJ1-6; the D gene is possibly TRBD1 (5 bases). The germline CDR1 and CDR2 sequences are SEHNR and FQNEAQ (reference sequence). The CDR3 runs to 14 residues. The V gene lost 3 bases and the J gene lost 5 bases, with 8 bases spanning the gap. Here the CDR3 reads CASSFAGHNSPLHF. DNA for the CDR3: TGTGCCAGCAGCTTCGCAGGGCATAATTCACCCCTCCACTTT.

This clone was observed a handful of times. This chain joins TRBV19 and TRBJ1-1; no definite D call. Germline V gene sequence: CDR1 LNHDA, CDR2 SQIVND (reference sequence). V was shortened by 7 bases and J by 1 base, with 13 bases between the two germline ends. The CDR3 is 14 amino acids. The CDR3 is CASIDEGRNTEAFF. CDR3 in DNA: TGTGCCAGTATTGATGAGGGTAGGAACACTGAAGCTTTCTTT.

The chain couples TRBV4-1 to TRBJ1-4, with D uncertain. The CDR3 is made up of 17 amino acids. Germline CDR1 and CDR2: MGHRA and YSYEKL. V lost 0 bases and J 7 bases, leaving 18 bases between the germline ends. The CDR3 DNA sequence: TGCGCCAGCAGCCAAGAAGGAGGCGGGAGGTGGGGTGAAAAACTGTTTTTT. This codes for CASSQEGGGRWGEKLFF.

This clone has just a few counts. V and J are TRBV6-6 and TRBJ1-1, with 7 bases lining up with TRBD1. With 9 bases clipped from V and 2 bases from J, the junction kept 3 bases outside the gene matches. Germline CDR1 and CDR2: MNHNY and SVGAGI (reference sequence). The CDR3 extends over 12 amino acids. CDR3 nucleotide sequence: TGTGCCAGTCGACAGGGAAACACTGAAGCTTTCTTT. As protein: CASRQGNTEAFF.

This clone was seen more than once but under ten times. The chain links TRBV10-2 to TRBJ2-7; D is possibly TRBD1 (5 bases). Looked up from germline, CDR1 is WSHSY and CDR2 is SAAADI. With 6 bases removed from V and 6 bases from J, the gap between germline ends came to 9 bases. The CDR3 has 11 residues. The CDR3 loop is CASSGRVEQYF. The CDR3 bases are TGCGCCAGCAGCGGCAGGGTCGAGCAGTACTTC.

This clone turned up a few times. The CDR3 DNA is TGTGCCAGCAGTTTCATAGGGGAGGATGGCTACACCTTC. Translated: CASSFIGEDGYTF. The chain joins TRBV28 to TRBJ1-2; TRBD1 might be the D (5 bases). V was clipped by 3 bases and J by 6 bases, with 11 bases between them. This CDR3 is built from 13 residues. Germline CDR1 and CDR2: MDHEN and SYDVKM.

This clone was detected only a few times. The chain joins TRBV5-4 to TRBJ2-7, with no clear D. The CDR3 runs to 13 residues. In germline, CDR1 is SGHNT, CDR2 YYREEE (reference sequence). V lost 0 bases, J lost 3 bases, and 7 bases lay in between. The CDR3 here is CASSLESNYEQYF. The CDR3 coding sequence is TGTGCCAGCAGCTTGGAAAGCAACTACGAGCAGTACTTC. Based on the CDR3 plus reference TRBV5-4 and TRBJ2-7, the full variable domain is ETGVTQSPTHLIKTRGQQVTLRCSSQSGHNTVSWYQQALGQGPQFIFQYYREEENGRGNFPPRFSGLQFPNYSSELNVNALELDDSALYLCASSLESNYEQYFGPGTRLTVT.

This clone has just a few counts. The V and J genes are TRBV6-5 and TRBJ2-7; no reliable D call. This CDR3 region has 12 residues. Trimming left V 4 bases short and J 3 bases short, with 7 bases between. CDR1 is MNHEY, CDR2 SVGAGI, per germline. The CDR3 DNA reads TGTGCCAGCAGTTCCCCCCTCTACGAGCAGTACTTC. Protein sequence: CASSSPLYEQYF.

This rearrangement joins TRBV5-8 to TRBJ1-1; D is possibly TRBD1 (6 bases). Germline V CDR1 and CDR2: SGHTS, YDEGEE. Trimming took 6 bases from V and 0 from J, leaving 24 bases between them. This CDR3 has 18 amino acids. The CDR3 reads CASTLIGQPTGMNTEAFF. The CDR3 DNA reads TGTGCCAGCACTCTAATTGGACAGCCCACGGGCATGAACACTGAAGCTTTCTTT.

Details on this clone: Other nucleotide sequences from this sample produce the same CDR3. This chain links TRBV27 with TRBJ1-1; 12 nucleotides match TRBD1. Per germline, CDR1 MNHEY and CDR2 SMNVEV (reference sequence). This CDR3 region has 17 residues. V lost 5 bases to trimming and J lost 0 bases; unmatched junction nucleotides: 7. CDR3 in amino acids: CASSAPGTGGMNTEAFF. The CDR3 DNA reads as TGTGCCAGCAGTGCTCCCGGGACAGGGGGCATGAACACTGAAGCTTTCTTT.

This clone was recorded a few times. The chain couples TRBV11-3 to TRBJ2-7, with a possible D match to TRBD1 (5 bases). The V end was cut by 5 bases, the J end by 3 bases, with 11 bases between. The CDR3 totals 13 residues. CDR1 is SGHNT, CDR2 YENEEA, per germline. CDR3 sequence (DNA): TGTGCCAGCAGCGAGCTCGACAGCTACGAGCAGTACTTC. It encodes CASSELDSYEQYF. The whole variable domain, remainder taken from reference TRBV11-3 and TRBJ2-7, is EAGVVQSPRYKIIEKKQPVAFWCNPISGHNTLYWYLQNLGQGPELLIRYENEEAVDDSQLPKDRFSAERLKGVDSTLKIQPAELGDSAVYLCASSELDSYEQYFGPGTRLTVT.

This clone was seen more than once but under ten times. The J gene is TRBJ1-2, the V gene TRBV6-6, with 7 bases that match TRBD1. Per the germline V gene, CDR1 is MNHNY and CDR2 is SVGAGI (reference sequence). Trimming took 5 bases from V and 6 from J; bases not matched to a gene: 3. CDR3 length equals 12 residues. CDR3 nucleotide sequence: TGTGCCAGCAGTCCAGACAGGGATGGCTACACCTTC. Translating gives CASSPDRDGYTF.

The V call is TRBV5-4, the J call TRBJ2-7; TRBD1 agrees at 8 bases. J was trimmed by 4 bases and V by 0 bases; bases with no gene match: 6. CDR3 size: 15 residues. Germline V lookup: CDR1 SGHNT, CDR2 YYREEE (reference sequence). The CDR3 sequence: CASSLGQGAPYEQYF. The CDR3 DNA reads TGTGCCAGCAGCTTGGGTCAGGGGGCGCCTTACGAGCAGTACTTC.